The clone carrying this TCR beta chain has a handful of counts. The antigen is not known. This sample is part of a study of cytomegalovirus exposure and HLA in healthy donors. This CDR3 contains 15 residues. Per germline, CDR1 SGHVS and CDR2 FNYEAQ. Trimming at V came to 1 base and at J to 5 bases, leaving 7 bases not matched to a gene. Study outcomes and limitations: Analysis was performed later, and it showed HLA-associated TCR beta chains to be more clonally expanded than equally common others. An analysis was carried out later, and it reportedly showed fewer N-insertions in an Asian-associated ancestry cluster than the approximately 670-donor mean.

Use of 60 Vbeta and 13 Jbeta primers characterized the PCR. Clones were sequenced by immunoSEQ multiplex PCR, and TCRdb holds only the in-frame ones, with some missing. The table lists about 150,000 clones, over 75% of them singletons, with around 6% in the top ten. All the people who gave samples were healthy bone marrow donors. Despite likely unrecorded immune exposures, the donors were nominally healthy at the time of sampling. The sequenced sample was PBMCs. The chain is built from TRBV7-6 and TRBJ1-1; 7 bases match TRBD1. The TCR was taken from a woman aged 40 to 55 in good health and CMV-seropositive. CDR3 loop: CASSLVDRAETEAFF. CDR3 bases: TGTGCCAGCAGCTTAGTAGACAGGGCTGAGACTGAAGCTTTCTTT.